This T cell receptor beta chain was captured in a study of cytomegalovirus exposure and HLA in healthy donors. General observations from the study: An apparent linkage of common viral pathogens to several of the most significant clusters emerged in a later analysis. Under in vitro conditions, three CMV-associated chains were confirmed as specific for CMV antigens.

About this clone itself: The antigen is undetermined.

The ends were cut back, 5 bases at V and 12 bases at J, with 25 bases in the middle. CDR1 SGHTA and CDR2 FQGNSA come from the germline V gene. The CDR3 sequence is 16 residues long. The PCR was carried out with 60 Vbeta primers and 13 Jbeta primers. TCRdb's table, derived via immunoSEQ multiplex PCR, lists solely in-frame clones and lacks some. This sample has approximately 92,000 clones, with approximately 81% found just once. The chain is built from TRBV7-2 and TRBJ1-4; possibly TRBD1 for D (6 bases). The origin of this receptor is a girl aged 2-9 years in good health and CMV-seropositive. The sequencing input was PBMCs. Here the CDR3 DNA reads TGTGCCAGCAGCGAACCCTTTGGACAGCTTAATGCGGAACTGTTTTTT. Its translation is CASSEPFGQLNAELFF.